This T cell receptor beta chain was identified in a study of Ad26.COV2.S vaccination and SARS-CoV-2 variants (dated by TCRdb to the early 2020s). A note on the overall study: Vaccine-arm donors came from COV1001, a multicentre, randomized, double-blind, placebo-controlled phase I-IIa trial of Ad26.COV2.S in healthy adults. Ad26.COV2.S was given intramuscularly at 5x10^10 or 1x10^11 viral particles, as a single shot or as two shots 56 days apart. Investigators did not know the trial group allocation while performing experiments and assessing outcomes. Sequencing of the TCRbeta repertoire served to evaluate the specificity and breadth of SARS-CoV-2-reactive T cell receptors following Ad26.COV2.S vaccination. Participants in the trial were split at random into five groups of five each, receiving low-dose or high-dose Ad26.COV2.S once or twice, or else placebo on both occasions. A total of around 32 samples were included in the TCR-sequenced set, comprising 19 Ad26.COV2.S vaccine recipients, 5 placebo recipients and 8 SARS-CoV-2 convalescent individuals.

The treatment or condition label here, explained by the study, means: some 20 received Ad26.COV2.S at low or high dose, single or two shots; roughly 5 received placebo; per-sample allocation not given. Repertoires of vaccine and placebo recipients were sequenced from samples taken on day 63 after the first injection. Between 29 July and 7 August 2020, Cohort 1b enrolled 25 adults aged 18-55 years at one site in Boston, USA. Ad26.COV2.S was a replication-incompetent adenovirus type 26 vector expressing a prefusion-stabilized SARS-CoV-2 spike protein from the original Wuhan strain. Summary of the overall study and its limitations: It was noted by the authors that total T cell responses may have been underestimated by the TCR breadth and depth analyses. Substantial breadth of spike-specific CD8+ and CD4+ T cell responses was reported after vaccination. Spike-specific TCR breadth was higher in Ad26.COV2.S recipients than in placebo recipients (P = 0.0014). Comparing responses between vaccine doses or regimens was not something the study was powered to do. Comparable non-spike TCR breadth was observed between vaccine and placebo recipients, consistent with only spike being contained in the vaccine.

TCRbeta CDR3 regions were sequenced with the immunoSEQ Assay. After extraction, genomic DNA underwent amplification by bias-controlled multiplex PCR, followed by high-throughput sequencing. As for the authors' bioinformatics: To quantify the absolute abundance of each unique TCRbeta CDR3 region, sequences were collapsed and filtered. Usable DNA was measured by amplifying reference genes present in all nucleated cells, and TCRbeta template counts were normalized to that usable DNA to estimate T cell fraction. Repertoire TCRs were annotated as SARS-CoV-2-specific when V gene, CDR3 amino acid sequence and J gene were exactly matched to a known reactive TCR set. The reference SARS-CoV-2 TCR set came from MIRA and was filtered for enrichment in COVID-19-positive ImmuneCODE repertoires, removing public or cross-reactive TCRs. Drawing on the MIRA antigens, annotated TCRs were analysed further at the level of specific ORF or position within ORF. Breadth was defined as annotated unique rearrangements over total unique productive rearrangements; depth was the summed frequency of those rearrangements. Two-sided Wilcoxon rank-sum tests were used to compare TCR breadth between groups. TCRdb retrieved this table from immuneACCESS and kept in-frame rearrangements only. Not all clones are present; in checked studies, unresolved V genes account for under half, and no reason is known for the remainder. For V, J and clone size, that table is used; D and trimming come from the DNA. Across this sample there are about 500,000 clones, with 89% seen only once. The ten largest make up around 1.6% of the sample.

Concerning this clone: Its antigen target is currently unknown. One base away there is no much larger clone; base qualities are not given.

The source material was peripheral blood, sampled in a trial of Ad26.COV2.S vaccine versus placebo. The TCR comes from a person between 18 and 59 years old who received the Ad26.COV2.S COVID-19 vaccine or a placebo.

The DNA reads as follows: TGTGCCTGGTGTCCTAAGGGGATGAACACTGAAGCTTTCTTT. This is translated as CAWCPKGMNTEAFF. The rearranged segments are TRBV30 and TRBJ1-1; a tentative D call is TRBD1 (5 bases match). The CDR3 measures 14 amino acids from cysteine to phenylalanine. The retained sequence is limited to the CDR3, 42 bases, with the frame set at the first base. The germline V gene (reference sequence) supplies CDR1 GTSNPN and CDR2 SVGIG. V sheds 5 bases and J sheds 0 bases, leaving 13 bases between their ends.